This TCR beta chain derives from a study of early T cells in non-severe SARS-CoV-2 infection. This CDR3 has 13 amino acids. Germline V lookup: CDR1 SGHAT, CDR2 FQDESV (reference sequence). V lost 4 bases, J lost 5 bases, and 9 bases lay in between. TCRdb re-derived calls from the 5' RACE reads in MiXCR, one entry per CDR3 protein. The sample records 80,000 or so distinct CDR3 sequences, 10% to 15% being singletons. This sequence joins TRBV11-1 and TRBJ2-1; no firm D call. The clonotype comes from an adult who was a healthcare worker with PCR-confirmed SARS-CoV-2 infection or an uninfected control (not recorded which). The specimen was whole blood. The CDR3 sequence: CASSYERDNEQFF. The DNA of the CDR3 is TGTGCCAGCAGCTACGAAAGGGACAATGAGCAGTTCTTC.